This T cell receptor beta chain was captured by sequencing in a study of early T cells in non-severe SARS-CoV-2 infection. For the study at large: It was bulk RNA from unsorted whole blood that was sequenced, and the chains were unpaired.

Only a few counts were recorded for this clonotype. Its antigen is not known. Notes on the study in general: Matching with VDJdb favored anti-spike CD8 responses (missing private and CD4 specificities).

The CDR3 is made up of 15 amino acids. V was pared by 1 base and J by 4 bases, with 4 bases of the junction left unmatched. Germline V gives CDR1 WSHSY, CDR2 SAAADI. Individual cDNA molecules were tagged with unique molecular identifiers, the study reported. TCRdb called the 5' RACE reads again in MiXCR, with one record for every CDR3 protein. The table lists tens of thousands of distinct CDR3 sequences, about 15% of them singletons, with roughly 7% in the top ten. This receptor was identified in an adult who was a healthcare worker with PCR-confirmed SARS-CoV-2 infection or an uninfected control (not recorded which). Material for sequencing was whole blood. J is TRBJ1-1 and V is TRBV10-2, with TRBD1 matching over 9 bases. The CDR3 DNA sequence: TGCGCCAGCAGTGAGTACAGGGGGCGAGGCACTGAAGCTTTCTTT. This sequence encodes CASSEYRGRGTEAFF.